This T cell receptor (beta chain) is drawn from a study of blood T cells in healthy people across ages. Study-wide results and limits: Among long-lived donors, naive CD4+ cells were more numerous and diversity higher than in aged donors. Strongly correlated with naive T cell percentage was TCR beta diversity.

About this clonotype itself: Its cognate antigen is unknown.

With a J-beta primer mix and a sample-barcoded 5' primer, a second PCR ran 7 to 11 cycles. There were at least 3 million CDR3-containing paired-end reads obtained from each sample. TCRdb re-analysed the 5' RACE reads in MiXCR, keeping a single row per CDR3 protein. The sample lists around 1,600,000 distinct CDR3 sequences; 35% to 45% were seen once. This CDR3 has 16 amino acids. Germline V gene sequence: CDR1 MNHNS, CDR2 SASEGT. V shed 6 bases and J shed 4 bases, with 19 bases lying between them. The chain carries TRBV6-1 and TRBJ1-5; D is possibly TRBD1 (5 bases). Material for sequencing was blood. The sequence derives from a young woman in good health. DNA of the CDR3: TGTGCCAGCAGAGCTACGGGACTGCGGCGGAATCAGCCCCAGCATTTT. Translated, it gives CASRATGLRRNQPQHF.